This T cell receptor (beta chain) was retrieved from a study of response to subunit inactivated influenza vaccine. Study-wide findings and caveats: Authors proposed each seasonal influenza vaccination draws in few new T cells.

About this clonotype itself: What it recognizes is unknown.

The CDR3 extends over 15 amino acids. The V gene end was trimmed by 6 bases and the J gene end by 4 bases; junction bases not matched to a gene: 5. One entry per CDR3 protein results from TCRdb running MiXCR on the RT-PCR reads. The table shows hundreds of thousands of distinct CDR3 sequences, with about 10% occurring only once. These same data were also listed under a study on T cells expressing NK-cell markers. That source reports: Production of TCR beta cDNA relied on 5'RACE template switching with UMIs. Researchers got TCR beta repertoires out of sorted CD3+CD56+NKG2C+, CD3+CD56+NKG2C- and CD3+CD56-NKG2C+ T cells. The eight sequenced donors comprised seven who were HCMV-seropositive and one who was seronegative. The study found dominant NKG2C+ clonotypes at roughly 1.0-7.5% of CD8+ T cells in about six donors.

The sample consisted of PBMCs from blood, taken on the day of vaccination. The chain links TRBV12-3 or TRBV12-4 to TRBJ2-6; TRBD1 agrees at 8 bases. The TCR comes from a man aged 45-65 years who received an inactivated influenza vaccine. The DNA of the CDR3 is TGTGCCAGCAGAACGACAGGGGCAGGGGCCAACGTCCTGACTTTC. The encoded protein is CASRTTGAGANVLTF.